The next 9 T cell receptor beta chains were all read from a single sample in a study of cytomegalovirus exposure and HLA in healthy donors. The repertoire was sequenced with immunoSEQ multiplex PCR; TCRdb's copy has only in-frame clones and lacks some. Counted here are 150,000 to 200,000 clones, roughly nine tenths occurring once; the ten biggest clones make up approximately 10%. The source material was PBMCs. All receptors derive from a woman in her late teens or twenties in good health and CMV-seropositive.

The chain recombines TRBV28 with TRBJ2-3; D is possibly TRBD1 (5 bases). This CDR3 has 14 amino acids. Germline V gene lookup returns CDR1 MDHEN and CDR2 SYDVKM. Trimming shortened V by 3 bases and J by 6 bases, and 13 bases separated the two germline ends. The CDR3 nucleotides read TGTGCCAGCAGTTTTTTAGGGCCAGGGGATACGCAGTATTTT. Protein sequence: CASSFLGPGDTQYF.

This chain joins TRBV6-1 and TRBJ2-5; weak D call: TRBD2 (6 bases). Germline V lookup: CDR1 MNHNS, CDR2 SASEGT. V was trimmed by 4 bases and J by 6 bases, leaving 12 bases between them. The CDR3 contains 13 residues. In DNA form, the CDR3 reads TGTGCCAGCAGTGGACTAGAAGGGCAGACCCAGTACTTC. Residues: CASSGLEGQTQYF.

The rearrangement links TRBV7-2 to TRBJ2-1, with 7 positions matching TRBD2. Germline assignment: CDR1 SGHTA and CDR2 FQGNSA. This CDR3 has 16 residues. V lost 5 bases, J lost 1 base, and 8 bases stayed unmatched. The CDR3 loop reads CASSRQGGSSYNEQFF. The CDR3 nucleotides read TGTGCCAGCAGCCGCCAGGGCGGGAGTTCCTACAATGAGCAGTTCTTC.

J is TRBJ2-5 and V is TRBV29-1; TRBD1 matches at 7 bases. Germline V gives CDR1 SQVTM, CDR2 ANQGSEA. The CDR3 is made up of 12 amino acids. J lost 3 bases, V lost 5 bases, and 3 bases had no gene match. CDR3 sequence reads: CSVQQGKETQYF. In DNA, the CDR3 is TGCAGCGTTCAACAGGGGAAAGAGACCCAGTACTTC. Full variable domain (remainder filled in from reference TRBV29-1 and TRBJ2-5): SAVISQKPSRDICQRGTSLTIQCQVDSQVTMMFWYRQQPGQSLTLIATANQGSEATYESGFVIDKFPISRPNLTFSTLTVSNMSPEDSSIYLCSVQQGKETQYFGPGTRLLVL.

The rearrangement uses TRBV4-2 and TRBJ2-7; the D is unclear. Deletions cut 1 base from V and 4 bases from J, with 11 bases between. The CDR3 loop spans 14 amino acids. Germline-derived CDR1 and CDR2 are LGHNA and YNFKEQ. The CDR3 protein is CASSQVGSSYEQYF. In DNA, the CDR3 is TGTGCCAGCAGCCAAGTGGGCAGCTCGTACGAGCAGTACTTC.

To note about this clone: The missing conserved phenylalanine or tryptophan at the end of this CDR3 makes a read error likely. The DNA is omitted, as the CDR3 cannot be located on it reliably, and the CDR3 follows TCRdb's listing. The J gene is TRBJ1-1, the V gene TRBV4-2; the table gives TRBD1 as D, unverified against the DNA. Germline V CDR1 and CDR2: LGHNA, YNFKEQ. Including both end residues, the CDR3 is 13 amino acids long. The chain's CDR3 is CASSQDHTGDSVV.

The CDR3 DNA is TGTGCCAGCAGTTTTTCCGGTGGTTCGGAGAGAATGAACACTGAAGCTTTCTTT. Translated, it gives CASSFSGGSERMNTEAFF. The gene calls are TRBV28 and TRBJ1-1; D is ambiguous. This CDR3 contains 18 residues. The V gene's germline CDR1 is MDHEN and CDR2 SYDVKM. V shed 3 bases and J shed 0 bases, with 20 bases lying between them.

The CDR3 nucleotides read TGTGCCAGCAGCCCATGGGTAGCGGGGAAAGAGACCCAGTACTTC. Amino acids: CASSPWVAGKETQYF. This chain joins TRBV5-4 and TRBJ2-5; 8 nucleotides match TRBD2. The CDR3 sequence is 15 residues long. Germline CDR1 SGHNT, CDR2 YYREEE (reference sequence). Trimming took 4 bases from V and 3 from J; bases not matched to a gene: 8.

The rearrangement joins TRBV2 to TRBJ2-7, with D tentatively TRBD1 (6 bases). The CDR3 loop spans 14 amino acids. In germline, CDR1 is SNHLY, CDR2 FYNNEI. The ends were cut back, 7 bases at V and 0 bases at J, with 13 bases in the middle. In DNA, the CDR3 is TGTGCCAGCATGACAGGCACTAGCTCCTACGAGCAGTACTTC. It yields the protein CASMTGTSSYEQYF.